Listed here are 20 T cell receptor beta chains from one sample, sequenced in a study of T cell clonotyping in hematopoietic cell transplantation. Time point here: recipient sample about 28 days before transplant, after cytoreduction. Libraries were prepared by immunoSEQ multiplex PCR; TCRdb keeps only in-frame clonotypes and omits some of them. The sample carries approximately 50,000 clones, 85% to 90% recorded once. This material consisted of peripheral blood mononuclear cells, taken before stem cell transplant. The receptor source for this set is a man aged 60 to 69 with biphenotypic leukemia. Some clones in this sample may be carry-over from other donors' samples.

The chain employs TRBV7-9 and TRBJ2-2; possibly TRBD1 or TRBD2 for D (6 bases each). The CDR3 contains 14 residues. The germline V gene encodes CDR1 SEHNR and CDR2 FQNEAQ (reference sequence). Trimming left V 5 bases short and J 4 bases short, with 11 bases between. CDR3 amino acids: CASSEGGFTGELFF. DNA of the CDR3: TGTGCCAGCAGCGAAGGGGGGTTCACCGGGGAGCTGTTTTTT.

The chain uses TRBV28 and TRBJ1-1, with D unresolved. The CDR3 runs to 15 residues. Trimming left V 6 bases short and J 0 bases short, with 14 bases between. Germline CDR1 MDHEN, CDR2 SYDVKM. The CDR3 spells CASREGAFMNTEAFF. DNA for the CDR3: TGTGCCAGCAGGGAGGGTGCCTTTATGAACACTGAAGCTTTCTTT. Together with reference TRBV28 and TRBJ1-1, the CDR3 gives the full variable domain: DVKVTQSSRYLVKRTGEKVFLECVQDMDHENMFWYRQDPGLGLRLIYFSYDVKMKEKGDIPEGYSVSREKKERFSLILESASTNQTSMYLCASREGAFMNTEAFFGQGTRLTVV.

The chain has TRBV5-4 and TRBJ2-7, with TRBD2 matching over 7 bases. V dropped 4 bases and J dropped 2; count of bases not matched to a gene: 6. Germline assignment: CDR1 SGHNT and CDR2 YYREEE (reference sequence). This CDR3 has 14 amino acids. The CDR3 is CASSHPGGAYEQYF. CDR3 bases: TGTGCCAGCAGCCACCCGGGGGGAGCCTACGAGCAGTACTTC.

CDR3 sequence reads: CASSPSGGQVYEQYF. In nucleotides, the CDR3 is TGTGCCAGCAGCCCCTCCGGGGGACAGGTCTACGAGCAGTACTTC. This sequence joins TRBV7-2 and TRBJ2-7; 8 nucleotides align to TRBD1. The CDR3 runs to 15 residues. The V gene's germline CDR1 is SGHTA and CDR2 FQGNSA. V lost 5 bases to trimming and J lost 3 bases; unmatched junction nucleotides: 9.

V usage is TRBV30 and J usage is TRBJ2-7; D is possibly TRBD1 (6 bases). V lost 3 bases and J lost 3, with 12 bases in between. Germline values: CDR1 GTSNPN, CDR2 SVGIG (reference sequence). CDR3 length: 13 residues. CDR3 in amino acids: CAWSIGQIYEQYF. CDR3 in DNA: TGTGCCTGGAGCATAGGACAGATCTACGAGCAGTACTTC.

This chain uses TRBV2 with TRBJ1-4, with D hard to call. The V and J ends lost 6 bases and 3 bases respectively, with 11 bases between them. Germline CDR1 SNHLY, CDR2 FYNNEI. CDR3 length: 14 residues. The CDR3 is CASRERSANEKLFF. The CDR3 nucleotides read TGTGCCAGCAGGGAGAGATCGGCTAATGAAAAACTGTTTTTT.

The chain has TRBV2 and TRBJ1-1; D remains unclear. CDR1 is SNHLY, CDR2 FYNNEI, per germline. Trimming pared 6 bases from V and 6 bases from J, leaving 17 bases between. The CDR3 is 14 amino acids. Here the CDR3 reads CASRLPQLLAEAFF. The CDR3, as DNA: TGTGCCAGCAGACTCCCACAGCTTCTCGCTGAAGCTTTCTTT.

This clone was observed a few times. The V call is TRBV2, the J call TRBJ1-1; possible D gene TRBD1, 6 bases. Trimming stripped 8 bases from V and 4 bases from J, with 23 bases between. The germline gives CDR1 SNHLY, CDR2 FYNNEI. This CDR3 is 16 amino acids long. CDR3 region: CASSGGGWGHGTEAFF. Written as DNA, the CDR3 is TGTGCCAGCTCCGGGGGTGGTTGGGGACACGGCACTGAAGCTTTCTTT.

The chain has TRBV29-1 and TRBJ1-1; 8 bases align to TRBD1. Germline CDR1 and CDR2: SQVTM and ANQGSEA. V dropped 4 bases and J dropped 4; count of bases not matched to a gene: 8. CDR3 length: 14 amino acids. DNA of the CDR3: TGCAGCGTTGTGCCAGGGGGCGTTGGCACTGAAGCTTTCTTT. It encodes CSVVPGGVGTEAFF.

V gene TRBV5-1 combines with J gene TRBJ2-3; no reliable D call. Germline CDR1 SGHRS, CDR2 YFSETQ. This CDR3 is 15 amino acids long. V lost 0 bases and J lost 2, with 10 bases in between. DNA for the CDR3: TGCGCCAGCAGCTTGGACGTTAGTACCACAGATACGCAGTATTTT. Protein: CASSLDVSTTDTQYF.

The chain is built from TRBV2 and TRBJ1-1; D is possibly TRBD1 (6 bases). The CDR3 extends over 14 amino acids. Trimming pared 5 bases from V and 1 base from J, leaving 11 bases between. CDR1 is SNHLY, CDR2 FYNNEI, per germline. CDR3 in amino acids: CASSMDSKNTEAFF. The CDR3 bases are TGTGCCAGCAGTATGGACAGCAAGAACACTGAAGCTTTCTTT. Full variable domain (rest looked up from reference TRBV2 and TRBJ1-1): EPEVTQTPSHQVTQMGQEVILRCVPISNHLYFYWYRQILGQKVEFLVSFYNNEISEKSEIFDDQFSVERPDGSNFTLKIRSTKLEDSAMYFCASSMDSKNTEAFFGQGTRLTVV.

By sample fraction, this clone is medium-sized. The gene calls are TRBV6-5 and TRBJ1-2; 7 bases match TRBD1. The V and J ends lost 7 bases and 7 bases, in that order; junction bases with no gene match: 9. The CDR3 is 13 amino acids. Looked up from germline, CDR1 is MNHEY and CDR2 is SVGAGI. The CDR3 DNA sequence: TGTGCCAGCACTCAATCAGGGGGACGTGGCTACACCTTC. It is translated as CASTQSGGRGYTF.

The rearrangement uses TRBV6-1 and TRBJ2-7; 9 bases are shared with TRBD2. The germline CDR1 and CDR2 sequences are MNHNS and SASEGT. With 7 bases clipped from V and 2 bases from J, the junction kept 6 bases outside the gene matches. The CDR3 has 14 amino acids. The CDR3 is CASNGLALAYEQYF. Here the CDR3 DNA reads TGTGCCAGCAACGGACTAGCGTTGGCCTACGAGCAGTACTTC.

This clone was recorded a few times. The genes are TRBV11-2 and TRBJ1-2, with 10 positions matching TRBD1. The CDR3 totals 12 residues. Germline CDR1 and CDR2: SGHAT and FQNNGV. The junction had 2 bases not matched to a gene; V was cut back by 5 bases and J by 8 bases. The CDR3 sequence is CASSATGGGYTF. As DNA, the CDR3 is TGTGCCAGCAGCGCGACAGGGGGCGGCTACACCTTC.

The CDR3 protein is CASSPWTARNTEAFF. CDR3 DNA: TGTGCCAGTAGCCCTTGGACAGCTAGGAACACTGAAGCTTTCTTT. The chain employs TRBV19 and TRBJ1-1; tentative D call: TRBD1 (6 bases). The CDR3 runs 15 residues. The V end lost 6 bases, the J end lost 1 base, and 15 bases lay between the germline ends. Germline assignment: CDR1 LNHDA and CDR2 SQIVND (reference sequence).

The CDR3 DNA follows: TGTGCCAGCAGCAGCTTCGGCCAGTCCACCGGGGAGCTGTTTTTT. This gives the protein CASSSFGQSTGELFF. This chain connects TRBV11-3 to TRBJ2-2; D is unresolved. The germline V and J ends were trimmed by 5 bases and 4 bases, with 14 bases remaining between them. The CDR3 totals 15 residues. Germline-derived CDR1 and CDR2 are SGHNT and YENEEA.

The V and J genes are TRBV5-1 and TRBJ2-3; D might be TRBD2 (5 bases). CDR3 length equals 14 residues. Germline CDR1 and CDR2: SGHRS and YFSETQ. The V end lost 3 bases, the J end lost 2 bases, and 10 bases lay between the germline ends. DNA for the CDR3: TGCGCCAGCAGCTCGGACTCGAACACAGATACGCAGTATTTT. Protein sequence: CASSSDSNTDTQYF. The complete variable domain, with remaining parts taken from reference TRBV5-1 and TRBJ2-3, reads KAGVTQTPRYLIKTRGQQVTLSCSPISGHRSVSWYQQTPGQGLQFLFEYFSETQRNKGNFPGRFSGRQFSNSRSEMNVSTLELGDSALYLCASSSDSNTDTQYFGPGTRLTVL.

The V call is TRBV6-6, the J call TRBJ1-3; perhaps TRBD1 as D (6 bases). V lost 7 bases, J lost 0 bases, and 16 bases lay in between. Germline loops: CDR1 MNHNY, CDR2 SVGAGI (reference sequence). This CDR3 comprises 16 residues. CDR3 nucleotides: TGTGCCAGCACCCAACGACAGGACCTCTCTGGAAACACCATATATTTT. This translates into CASTQRQDLSGNTIYF.

This chain joins TRBV6-6 and TRBJ1-5; TRBD1 matches at 10 bases. CDR3 length: 15 amino acids. CDR1 MNHNY and CDR2 SVGAGI come from the germline V gene (reference sequence). Losses at the gene ends were 5 bases for V and 2 bases for J; bases not matched to a gene: 3. DNA of the CDR3: TGTGCCAGCAGTCTTGGGACAGGGGGCAATCAGCCCCAGCATTTT. This sequence encodes CASSLGTGGNQPQHF.

The chain employs TRBV10-2 and TRBJ2-5, with a possible D match to TRBD2 (5 bases). With 9 bases removed from V and 5 bases from J, the gap between germline ends came to 13 bases. Germline assignment: CDR1 WSHSY and CDR2 SAAADI. The CDR3 has 12 amino acids. The CDR3 protein is CASSPTGETQYF. CDR3 DNA sequence: TGCGCCAGTAGCCCCACGGGGGAGACCCAGTACTTC.